Listed below are T cell receptor beta chains from one sample, sequenced in a study of CD8 T cells in Susac syndrome. Each CDR3 protein gets one entry after TCRdb re-called the immunoSEQ multiplex PCR reads with MiXCR. Of a few hundred thousand distinct CDR3 sequences listed, around 93% were seen once; the top ten hold roughly 0.07%. Sequencing was done on a sample of CD4+ T cells from PBMCs. The source of these receptors is a human donor with multiple sclerosis. Both conserved end residues are part of each CDR3. A D gene is named only where the DNA matches it firmly. Size is stated for part of the rows, as once, few or many counts, or as a class when the clone is expanded.

clone_size: few; d_call: NA; v_call: TRBV29-1; j_call: TRBJ2-7; cdr3_nt: TGCAGCGTTGAAGTGGGTCAGGGTCACGAGCAGTACTTC; cdr3_aa: CSVEVGQGHEQYF
clone_size: NA; d_call: NA; v_call: TRBV3-1; j_call: TRBJ1-2; cdr3_nt: TGTGCCAGCAGCCTCGGGACACGGACGGGCTACACCTTC; cdr3_aa: CASSLGTRTGYTF
clone_size: NA; d_call: TRBD2; v_call: TRBV7-7; j_call: TRBJ2-5; cdr3_nt: TGTGCTAGCAGCTTAGCGGGGTACCAAGAGACCCAGTACTTC; cdr3_aa: CASSLAGYQETQYF
clone_size: NA; d_call: NA; v_call: TRBV9; j_call: TRBJ2-2; cdr3_nt: TGTGCCAGCAGCGTAGGACTACCGAACACCGGGGAGCTGTTTTTT; cdr3_aa: CASSVGLPNTGELFF
clone_size: NA; d_call: NA; v_call: TRBV6-4; j_call: TRBJ1-1; cdr3_nt: TGTGCCAGCAGTGCGGACAGGAACACTGAAGCTTTCTTT; cdr3_aa: CASSADRNTEAFF
clone_size: once; d_call: NA; v_call: TRBV23-1; j_call: TRBJ1-4; cdr3_nt: TGCGCCAGCAGTCAATCGGTCGAACGAGGAACTAATGAAAAACTGTTTTTT; cdr3_aa: CASSQSVERGTNEKLFF
clone_size: NA; d_call: NA; v_call: TRBV7-8; j_call: TRBJ2-5; cdr3_nt: TGTGCCAGCAGCCGCACTGCCCTCGGGGGCCAAGAGACCCAGTACTTC; cdr3_aa: CASSRTALGGQETQYF
clone_size: NA; d_call: NA; v_call: TRBV20-1; j_call: TRBJ2-1; cdr3_nt: TGCAGTGCTAGAAAGACAGAATGGAATGAGCAGTTCTTC; cdr3_aa: CSARKTEWNEQFF
clone_size: NA; d_call: NA; v_call: TRBV25-1; j_call: TRBJ2-2; cdr3_nt: TGTGCCAGCAGTGTGGACAGCAACACCGGGGAGCTGTTTTTT; cdr3_aa: CASSVDSNTGELFF
clone_size: NA; d_call: TRBD1; v_call: TRBV6-1; j_call: TRBJ1-6; cdr3_nt: TGTGCCAGCATCCCTGTGGGGGACAGGGGTTCACCCCTCCACTTT; cdr3_aa: CASIPVGDRGSPLHF
clone_size: NA; d_call: NA; v_call: TRBV27; j_call: TRBJ2-1; cdr3_nt: TGTGCCAGCTGTCGGGTGGAGCGTTGGGGTTTTATGTTCTTC; cdr3_aa: CASCRVERWGFMFF
clone_size: NA; d_call: TRBD1; v_call: TRBV5-4; j_call: TRBJ2-4; cdr3_nt: TGTGCCAGCAGCCAGGGGACAGGGACATTACTAGCCAAAAACATTCAGTACTTC; cdr3_aa: CASSQGTGTLLAKNIQYF
clone_size: NA; d_call: TRBD1; v_call: TRBV2; j_call: TRBJ2-5; cdr3_nt: TGTGCCAGCAGCACGGACAGGGGGCTAGAGACCCAGTACTTC; cdr3_aa: CASSTDRGLETQYF
clone_size: NA; d_call: NA; v_call: TRBV20-1; j_call: TRBJ1-2; cdr3_nt: TGCAGTGCTACCACGGGGGGGGTAGATGGCTACACCTTC; cdr3_aa: CSATTGGVDGYTF
clone_size: few; d_call: NA; v_call: TRBV7-7; j_call: TRBJ1-4; cdr3_nt: TGTGCCAGCAGCCCGGTGAAGACGAATGAAAAACTGTTTTTT; cdr3_aa: CASSPVKTNEKLFF
clone_size: NA; d_call: NA; v_call: TRBV19; j_call: TRBJ2-3; cdr3_nt: TGTGCCAGTAGTATAAGGGACTCCATAGATACGCAGTATTTT; cdr3_aa: CASSIRDSIDTQYF
clone_size: once; d_call: NA; v_call: TRBV3-1; j_call: TRBJ2-4; cdr3_nt: TGTGCCAGCAGCCAAGAGTCCCTATTAGCCAAAAACATTCAGTACTTC; cdr3_aa: CASSQESLLAKNIQYF
clone_size: NA; d_call: TRBD2; v_call: TRBV20-1; j_call: TRBJ2-1; cdr3_nt: TGCAGTGCCCTGACCGGGACTAGCGCCTACAATGAGCAGTTCTTC; cdr3_aa: CSALTGTSAYNEQFF
clone_size: NA; d_call: NA; v_call: TRBV20-1; j_call: TRBJ1-1; cdr3_nt: TGCAGTGCTAGGACCAGCGGGAGTAAGAACACTGAAGCTTTCTTT; cdr3_aa: CSARTSGSKNTEAFF
clone_size: NA; d_call: TRBD1; v_call: TRBV4-1; j_call: TRBJ2-7; cdr3_nt: TGCGCCAGCAGCCAAGAGAGACAGGGAAGGATTTACGAGCAGTACTTC; cdr3_aa: CASSQERQGRIYEQYF
clone_size: few; d_call: NA; v_call: TRBV6-1; j_call: TRBJ2-5; cdr3_nt: TGTGCCAGCAGCGCATGGAGGGGGCCCTGGGAGACCCAGTACTTC; cdr3_aa: CASSAWRGPWETQYF
clone_size: once; d_call: NA; v_call: TRBV7-9; j_call: TRBJ2-1; cdr3_nt: TGTGCCAGCAGCTTAAGGCGGTGGACCCCACCAATTATCGACAATGAGCAGTTCTTC; cdr3_aa: CASSLRRWTPPIIDNEQFF
clone_size: NA; d_call: NA; v_call: TRBV10-3; j_call: TRBJ2-7; cdr3_nt: TGTGCCATCAGAAGGGACTCTATCCACGAGCAGTACTTC; cdr3_aa: CAIRRDSIHEQYF
clone_size: NA; d_call: NA; v_call: TRBV6-1; j_call: TRBJ1-3; cdr3_nt: TGTGCCAGCAGTGATGCTGCCGGGGGCTCTGGAAACACCATATATTTT; cdr3_aa: CASSDAAGGSGNTIYF
clone_size: NA; d_call: TRBD1; v_call: TRBV6-1; j_call: TRBJ1-2; cdr3_nt: TGTGCCAGCAGTGCCCGGACAGGGCGGCGGGGCTACACCTTC; cdr3_aa: CASSARTGRRGYTF
clone_size: NA; d_call: NA; v_call: TRBV7-2; j_call: TRBJ2-1; cdr3_nt: TGTGCCAGCAGCTTAGGGGCCCTCTCGCGCAATGAGCAGTTCTTC; cdr3_aa: CASSLGALSRNEQFF
clone_size: NA; d_call: NA; v_call: TRBV11-2; j_call: TRBJ2-1; cdr3_nt: TGTGCCAGCAGCTTAGGTAGTAGCTCGAATGAGCAGTTCTTC; cdr3_aa: CASSLGSSSNEQFF
clone_size: NA; d_call: NA; v_call: TRBV7-9; j_call: TRBJ1-6; cdr3_nt: TGTGCCAGCAGCCTGGGAGAGTCCCTCTATAATTCACCCCTCCACTTT; cdr3_aa: CASSLGESLYNSPLHF
clone_size: NA; d_call: NA; v_call: TRBV18; j_call: TRBJ2-2; cdr3_nt: TGTGCCAGCTCACTCCAGCCTACAACCAACACCGGGGAGCTGTTTTTT; cdr3_aa: CASSLQPTTNTGELFF
clone_size: NA; d_call: NA; v_call: TRBV20-1; j_call: TRBJ2-6; cdr3_nt: TGCAGTGCGTCAGGGGCTGGGGCCAACGTCCTGACTTTC; cdr3_aa: CSASGAGANVLTF
clone_size: NA; d_call: NA; v_call: TRBV18; j_call: TRBJ1-1; cdr3_nt: TGTGCCAGCTCACCCGACGGAACTGAAGCTTTCTTT; cdr3_aa: CASSPDGTEAFF
clone_size: NA; d_call: NA; v_call: TRBV9; j_call: TRBJ1-6; cdr3_nt: TGTGCCAGCAGCGTAGATCAGGGTCGTAGATCACCCCTCCACTTT; cdr3_aa: CASSVDQGRRSPLHF
clone_size: NA; d_call: TRBD2; v_call: TRBV29-1; j_call: TRBJ2-2; cdr3_nt: TGCAGCGTGAAGGGACTAGCGGGGAACACCGGGGAGCTGTTTTTT; cdr3_aa: CSVKGLAGNTGELFF
clone_size: NA; d_call: NA; v_call: TRBV5-1; j_call: TRBJ2-7; cdr3_nt: TGCGCCAGCAGCGATCCAGGTAGGCGATCCGAGCAGTACTTC; cdr3_aa: CASSDPGRRSEQYF
clone_size: NA; d_call: NA; v_call: TRBV12-3/TRBV12-4; j_call: TRBJ2-1; cdr3_nt: TGTGCCAGCAGTTTTTTCAGGGACCCCTACAATGAGCAGTTCTTC; cdr3_aa: CASSFFRDPYNEQFF
clone_size: once; d_call: TRBD2; v_call: TRBV18; j_call: TRBJ2-7; cdr3_nt: TGTGCCAGCTCACCAAGGCAGCGGGGGGACTACGAGCAGTACTTC; cdr3_aa: CASSPRQRGDYEQYF
clone_size: few; d_call: NA; v_call: TRBV3-1; j_call: TRBJ2-2; cdr3_nt: TGTGCCAGCAGCCAAGGTCTGACGGGGGAGCTGTTTTTT; cdr3_aa: CASSQGLTGELFF
clone_size: NA; d_call: TRBD2; v_call: TRBV24-1; j_call: TRBJ2-6; cdr3_nt: TGTGCCACCAGAGAGGGGAGGGTGATATGTGGGGCCAACGTCCTGACTTTC; cdr3_aa: CATREGRVICGANVLTF
clone_size: NA; d_call: NA; v_call: TRBV19; j_call: TRBJ1-1; cdr3_nt: TGTGCCAGTAGCCAGACAGAGAACACTGAAGCTTTCTTT; cdr3_aa: CASSQTENTEAFF
clone_size: NA; d_call: NA; v_call: TRBV5-1; j_call: TRBJ2-3; cdr3_nt: TGCGCCAGCGCCAGGCTCGGGGGCTCGGCAGATACGCAGTATTTT; cdr3_aa: CASARLGGSADTQYF
clone_size: NA; d_call: NA; v_call: TRBV4-1; j_call: TRBJ2-3; cdr3_nt: TGCGCCAGCAGCCAAGATCAGCCTCTTGGCCCAGATACGCAGTATTTT; cdr3_aa: CASSQDQPLGPDTQYF
clone_size: NA; d_call: TRBD2; v_call: TRBV3-1; j_call: TRBJ2-1; cdr3_nt: TGTGCCAGCAGCCTCTCCGCTAGCGGGAGAGGGGCCTCCTACAATGAGCAGTTCTTC; cdr3_aa: CASSLSASGRGASYNEQFF
clone_size: NA; d_call: TRBD1; v_call: TRBV19; j_call: TRBJ1-2; cdr3_nt: TGTGCCAGTAGTTCTCGGACAGGTTCTATGGGCTACACCTTC; cdr3_aa: CASSSRTGSMGYTF
clone_size: NA; d_call: NA; v_call: TRBV9; j_call: TRBJ2-5; cdr3_nt: TGTGCCAGCAGCGTAGGGGCGGACGCCTCGGGCCAAGAGACCCAGTACTTC; cdr3_aa: CASSVGADASGQETQYF
clone_size: once; d_call: NA; v_call: TRBV12-3/TRBV12-4; j_call: TRBJ1-5; cdr3_nt: TGTGCCAGCAGCTCGAATGGGGGCAGCAATCAGCCCCAGCATTTT; cdr3_aa: CASSSNGGSNQPQHF